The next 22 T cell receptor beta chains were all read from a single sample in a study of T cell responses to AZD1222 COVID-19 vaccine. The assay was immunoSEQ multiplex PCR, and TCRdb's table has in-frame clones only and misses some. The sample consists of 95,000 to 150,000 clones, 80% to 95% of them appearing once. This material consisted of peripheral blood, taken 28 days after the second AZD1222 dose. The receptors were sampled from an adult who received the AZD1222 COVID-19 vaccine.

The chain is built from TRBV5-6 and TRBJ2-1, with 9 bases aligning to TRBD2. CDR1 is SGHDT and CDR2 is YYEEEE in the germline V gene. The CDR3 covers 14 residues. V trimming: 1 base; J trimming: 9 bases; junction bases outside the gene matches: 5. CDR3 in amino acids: CASSLWGGRGEQFF. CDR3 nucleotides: TGTGCCAGCAGCTTGTGGGGCGGGAGGGGTGAGCAGTTCTTC.

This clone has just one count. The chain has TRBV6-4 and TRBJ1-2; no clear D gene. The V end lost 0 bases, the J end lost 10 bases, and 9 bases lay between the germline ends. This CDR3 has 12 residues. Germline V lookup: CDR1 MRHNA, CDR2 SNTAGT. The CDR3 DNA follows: TGTGCCAGCAGTGACTCGAAACGAGACTACACCTTC. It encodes CASSDSKRDYTF.

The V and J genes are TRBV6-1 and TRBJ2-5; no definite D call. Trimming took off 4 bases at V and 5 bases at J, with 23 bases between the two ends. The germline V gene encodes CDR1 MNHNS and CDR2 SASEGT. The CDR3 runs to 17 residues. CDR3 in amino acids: CASSGPYPTDWAETQYF. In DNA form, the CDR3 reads TGTGCCAGCAGTGGACCTTATCCGACCGATTGGGCTGAGACCCAGTACTTC.

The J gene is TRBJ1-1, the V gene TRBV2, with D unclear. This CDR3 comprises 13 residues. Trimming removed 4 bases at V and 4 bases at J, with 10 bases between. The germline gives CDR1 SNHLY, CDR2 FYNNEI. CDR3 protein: CASSVGAGTEAFF. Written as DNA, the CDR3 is TGTGCCAGCAGTGTAGGTGCGGGCACTGAAGCTTTCTTT.

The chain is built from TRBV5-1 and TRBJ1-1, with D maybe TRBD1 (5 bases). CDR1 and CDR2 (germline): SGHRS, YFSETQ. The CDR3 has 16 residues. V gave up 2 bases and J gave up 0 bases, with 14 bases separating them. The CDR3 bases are TGCGCCAGCAGCTTCCAGGGATTGGGATTGAACACTGAAGCTTTCTTT. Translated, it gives CASSFQGLGLNTEAFF. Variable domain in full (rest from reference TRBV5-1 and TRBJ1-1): KAGVTQTPRYLIKTRGQQVTLSCSPISGHRSVSWYQQTPGQGLQFLFEYFSETQRNKGNFPGRFSGRQFSNSRSEMNVSTLELGDSALYLCASSFQGLGLNTEAFFGQGTRLTVV.

CDR3 sequence: CASREGTGYNSPLHF. The CDR3 DNA reads as TGTGCCAGCAGGGAAGGGACAGGGTATAATTCACCCCTCCACTTT. The rearrangement uses TRBV28 and TRBJ1-6; 9 nucleotides agree with TRBD1. In germline, CDR1 is MDHEN, CDR2 SYDVKM. V lost 6 bases to trimming and J lost 4 bases; unmatched junction nucleotides: 4. The CDR3 runs 15 residues.

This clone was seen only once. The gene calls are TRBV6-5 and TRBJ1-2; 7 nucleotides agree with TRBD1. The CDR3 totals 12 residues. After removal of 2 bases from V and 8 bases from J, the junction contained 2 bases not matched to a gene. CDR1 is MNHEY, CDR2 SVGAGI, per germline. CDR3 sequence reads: CASSYRGQGYTF. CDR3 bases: TGTGCCAGCAGTTACAGGGGGCAAGGCTACACCTTC.

The CDR3 spells CASDMKGGNTIYF. DNA for the CDR3: TGTGCCAGCGACATGAAGGGGGGAAACACCATATATTTT. This chain links TRBV5-6 with TRBJ1-3, with D possibly matching TRBD1 (5 bases). V was pared by 7 bases and J by 4 bases, with 12 bases between. CDR3 size: 13 residues. Germline loops: CDR1 SGHDT, CDR2 YYEEEE.

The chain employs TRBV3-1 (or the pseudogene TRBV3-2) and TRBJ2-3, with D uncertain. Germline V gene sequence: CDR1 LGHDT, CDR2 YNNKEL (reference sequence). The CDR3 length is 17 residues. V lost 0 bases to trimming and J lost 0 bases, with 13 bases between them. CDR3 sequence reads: CASSQDLGSPSTDTQYF. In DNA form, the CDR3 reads TGTGCCAGCAGCCAAGATCTCGGAAGCCCTAGCACAGATACGCAGTATTTT.

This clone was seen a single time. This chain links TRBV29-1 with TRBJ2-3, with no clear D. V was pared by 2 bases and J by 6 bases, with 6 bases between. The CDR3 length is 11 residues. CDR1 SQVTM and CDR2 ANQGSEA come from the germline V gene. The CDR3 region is CSVERVDTQYF. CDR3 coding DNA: TGCAGCGTTGAAAGGGTGGATACGCAGTATTTT.

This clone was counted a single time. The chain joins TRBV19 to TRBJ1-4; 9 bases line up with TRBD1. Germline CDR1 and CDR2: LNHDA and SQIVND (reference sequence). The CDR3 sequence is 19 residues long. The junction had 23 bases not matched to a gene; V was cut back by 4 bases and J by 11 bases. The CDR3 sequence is CASSTHYDRGTTTADKLFF. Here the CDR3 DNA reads TGTGCCAGTAGTACTCACTACGACAGGGGGACCACGACTGCAGATAAACTGTTTTTT.

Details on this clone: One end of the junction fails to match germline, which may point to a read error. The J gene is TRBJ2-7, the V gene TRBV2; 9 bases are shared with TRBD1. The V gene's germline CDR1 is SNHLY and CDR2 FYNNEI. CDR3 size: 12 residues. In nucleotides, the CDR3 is TGTGCCAGCAGTGAAAGATTAGGGACAGGGAACTTC. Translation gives CASSERLGTGNF.

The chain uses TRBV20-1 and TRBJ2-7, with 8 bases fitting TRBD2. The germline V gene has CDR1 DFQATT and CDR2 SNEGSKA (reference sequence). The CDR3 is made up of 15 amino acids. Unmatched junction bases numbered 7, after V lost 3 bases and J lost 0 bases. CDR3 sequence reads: CSASSAGGRSYEQYF. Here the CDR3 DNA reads TGCAGTGCTAGTTCGGCGGGGGGTCGCTCCTACGAGCAGTACTTC.

This chain's CDR3 is CASSLGGQGSSYNEQFF. The CDR3 DNA reads as TGCGCCAGCAGCTTGGGGGGACAGGGGAGCTCCTACAATGAGCAGTTCTTC. The rearrangement joins TRBV5-1 to TRBJ2-1; 10 bases map to TRBD1. The CDR3 covers 17 residues. The J segment lost 0 bases and the V segment lost 0 bases, leaving 3 bases of the junction unmatched. In germline, CDR1 is SGHRS, CDR2 YFSETQ.

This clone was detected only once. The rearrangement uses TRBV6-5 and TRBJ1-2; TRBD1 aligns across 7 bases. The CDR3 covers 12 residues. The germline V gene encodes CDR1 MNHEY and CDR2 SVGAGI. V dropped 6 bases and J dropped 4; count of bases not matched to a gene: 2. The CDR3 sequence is CASRGQSYGYTF. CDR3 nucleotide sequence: TGTGCCAGCAGGGGACAGAGCTATGGCTACACCTTC.

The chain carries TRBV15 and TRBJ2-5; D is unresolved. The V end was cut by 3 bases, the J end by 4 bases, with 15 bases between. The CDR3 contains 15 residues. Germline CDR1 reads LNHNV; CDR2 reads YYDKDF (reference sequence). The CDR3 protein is CATSRPKDRRETQYF. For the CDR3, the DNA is TGTGCCACCAGCAGGCCCAAGGACCGCCGAGAGACCCAGTACTTC.

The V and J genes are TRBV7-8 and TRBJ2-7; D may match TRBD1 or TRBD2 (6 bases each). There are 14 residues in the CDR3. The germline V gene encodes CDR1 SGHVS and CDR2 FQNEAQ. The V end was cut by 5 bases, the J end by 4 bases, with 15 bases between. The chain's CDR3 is CASSRAGGGYEQYF. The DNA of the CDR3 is TGTGCCAGCAGCCGAGCTGGAGGGGGGTACGAGCAGTACTTC. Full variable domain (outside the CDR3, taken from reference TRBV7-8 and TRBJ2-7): GAGVSQSPRYKVAKRGQDVALRCDPISGHVSLFWYQQALGQGPEFLTYFQNEAQLDKSGLPSDRFFAERPEGSVSTLKIQRTQQEDSAVYLCASSRAGGGYEQYFGPGTRLTVT.

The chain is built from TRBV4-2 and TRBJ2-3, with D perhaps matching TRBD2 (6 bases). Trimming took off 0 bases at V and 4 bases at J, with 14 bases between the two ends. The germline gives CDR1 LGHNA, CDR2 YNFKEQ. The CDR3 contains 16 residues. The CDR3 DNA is TGTGCCAGCAGCCAAGATCGACTAGTCGGGCCAGATACGCAGTATTTT. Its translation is CASSQDRLVGPDTQYF.

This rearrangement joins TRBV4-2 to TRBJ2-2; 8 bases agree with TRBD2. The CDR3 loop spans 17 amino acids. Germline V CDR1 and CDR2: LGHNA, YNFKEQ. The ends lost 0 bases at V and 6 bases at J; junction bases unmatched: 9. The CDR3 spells CASSQDGPAGVAGELFF. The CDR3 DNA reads TGTGCCAGCAGCCAAGATGGCCCAGCGGGGGTGGCCGGGGAGCTGTTTTTT.

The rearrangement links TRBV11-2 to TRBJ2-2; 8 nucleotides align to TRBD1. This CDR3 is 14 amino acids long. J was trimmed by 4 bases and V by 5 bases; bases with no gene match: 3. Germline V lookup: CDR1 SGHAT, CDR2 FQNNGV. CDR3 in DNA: TGTGCCAGCAGCCCTACAGGGGGCACCGGGGAGCTGTTTTTT. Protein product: CASSPTGGTGELFF. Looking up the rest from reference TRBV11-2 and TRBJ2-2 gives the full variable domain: EAGVAQSPRYKIIEKRQSVAFWCNPISGHATLYWYQQILGQGPKLLIQFQNNGVVDDSQLPKDRFSAERLKGVDSTLKIQPAKLEDSAVYLCASSPTGGTGELFFGEGSRLTVL.

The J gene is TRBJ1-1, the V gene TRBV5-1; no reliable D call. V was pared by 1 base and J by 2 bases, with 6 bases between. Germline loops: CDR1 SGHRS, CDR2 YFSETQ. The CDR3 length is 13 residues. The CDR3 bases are TGCGCCAGCAGCTTGACAGTAAACACTGAAGCTTTCTTT. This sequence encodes CASSLTVNTEAFF.

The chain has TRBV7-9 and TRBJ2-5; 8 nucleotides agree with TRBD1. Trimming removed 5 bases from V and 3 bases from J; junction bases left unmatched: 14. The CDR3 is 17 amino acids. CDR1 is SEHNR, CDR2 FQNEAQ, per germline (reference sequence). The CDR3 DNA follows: TGTGCCAGCAGCCTGAATGGACAGGGCCCCCAAGAAGAGACCCAGTACTTC. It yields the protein CASSLNGQGPQEETQYF.